This entry describes one TCR beta chain. Its antigen is as yet unknown. Unmatched junction bases numbered 6, after V lost 4 bases and J lost 2 bases. This CDR3 has 16 residues. The germline gives CDR1 MNHEY, CDR2 SMNVEV (reference sequence). This sample is drawn from a study of vaccination effects on CD4 cells after COVID-19. Study overall: Vaccination of participants consisted of two doses of either the BNT162b2 or mRNA-1273 vaccine.

Within the ViraFEST assay, antigen-specific CD4+ T cells underwent expansion with viral peptide pools prior to sequencing. Around day 10 of culture, CD4+ T cells were separated out. Each vaccine recipient was nucleocapsid antibody negative and had no prior SARS-CoV-2 infection. Each culture had half its medium swapped for IL-2 medium on days 3 and 7. Assay used: immunoSEQ multiplex PCR; TCRdb lists only in-frame clones, some missing. This table holds about 68,000 clones, about 80% found once. The clonotype comes from a human donor who received a COVID-19 vaccine. The sample was CD4+ T cells from PBMCs cultured with SARS-CoV-2 spike peptides, taken before COVID-19 vaccination. The chain combines TRBV27 with TRBJ2-1, with 9 bases aligning to TRBD1. This chain's CDR3 is CASSSLGTGTYNEQFF. The DNA of the CDR3 is TGTGCCAGCAGTTCCCTCGGGACAGGGACCTACAATGAGCAGTTCTTC.